These 22 T cell receptor beta chains originate from one sample sequenced in a study of blood T cell repertoires in COVID-19. The assay was immunoSEQ multiplex PCR, and TCRdb's table has in-frame clones only and misses some. The sample yields tens of thousands of clones, approximately 88% seen once. Sequencing used peripheral blood. These receptors came from a woman aged 35 to 49 with acute or convalescent COVID-19.

The chain's CDR3 is CASSYGQGSEKLFF. The CDR3 DNA sequence: TGTGCCAGCAGTTACGGGCAGGGGAGCGAAAAACTGTTTTTT. The chain couples TRBV6-5 to TRBJ1-4, with D perhaps TRBD1 (6 bases). The CDR3 contains 14 residues. The V end lost 2 bases, the J end lost 8 bases, and 12 bases lay between the germline ends. Germline V lookup: CDR1 MNHEY, CDR2 SVGAGI.

The chain has TRBV11-2 and TRBJ1-6; D may be TRBD1 (6 bases). This CDR3 region has 15 residues. Between the trimmed V and J ends, which lost 1 base and 8 bases, there was a span of 12 bases. Germline assignment: CDR1 SGHAT and CDR2 FQNNGV. Here the CDR3 reads CASSLAQGLDSPLHF. The CDR3 nucleotides are TGTGCCAGCAGCTTAGCGCAGGGGTTGGATTCACCCCTCCACTTT.

The V gene is TRBV4-1, the J gene TRBJ1-1; 7 bases are shared with TRBD1. V trimming: 3 bases; J trimming: 4 bases; junction bases outside the gene matches: 8. CDR1 is MGHRA, CDR2 YSYEKL, per germline. The CDR3 is made up of 15 amino acids. CDR3 amino acids: CASSQAGGGGTEAFF. The CDR3 DNA reads TGCGCCAGCAGCCAGGCAGGGGGTGGGGGCACTGAAGCTTTCTTT.

The V and J genes are TRBV18 and TRBJ1-1; D is possibly TRBD1 (6 bases). Per the germline V gene, CDR1 is KGHSH and CDR2 is LQKENI. CDR3 length: 15 amino acids. Trimming removed 0 bases from V and 3 bases from J, with 11 bases in between. The CDR3 bases are TGTGCCAGCTCACCACCGGCACAGGGCTACACTGAAGCTTTCTTT. Protein: CASSPPAQGYTEAFF.

V usage is TRBV28 and J usage is TRBJ2-3, with D perhaps matching TRBD2 (7 bases). CDR1 is MDHEN, CDR2 SYDVKM, per germline. The CDR3 spans 16 residues. The V end was cut by 4 bases, the J end by 2 bases, with 16 bases between. The CDR3 DNA sequence: TGTGCCAGCAGTTATTTGCGGGGGCACGACACAGATACGCAGTATTTT. Its protein product is CASSYLRGHDTDTQYF.

The chain is built from TRBV7-9 and TRBJ1-2; D unresolved. CDR3 length: 12 residues. Trimming left V 6 bases short and J 5 bases short, with 10 bases between. CDR1 and CDR2 from the germline V gene are SEHNR and FQNEAQ (reference sequence). CDR3 residues: CASSSDSYGYTF. In nucleotides, the CDR3 is TGTGCCAGCAGTTCAGACTCATATGGCTACACCTTC.

The V gene is TRBV5-1, the J gene TRBJ2-2; D possibly corresponds to TRBD2 (6 bases). The CDR3 covers 15 residues. The ends were cut back, 3 bases at V and 4 bases at J, with 13 bases in the middle. The germline V gene has CDR1 SGHRS and CDR2 YFSETQ. The CDR3 bases are TGCGCCAGCAGCTCGGTCGCGGGGCTCACCGGGGAGCTGTTTTTT. Its protein is CASSSVAGLTGELFF.

This sequence joins TRBV10-3 and TRBJ2-2; 8 bases are shared with TRBD1. The CDR3 length is 15 residues. J lost 1 base, V lost 6 bases, and 4 bases had no gene match. The germline V gene has CDR1 ENHRY and CDR2 SYGVKD. The CDR3 reads CAIRAGTGNTGELFF. The CDR3 coding sequence is TGTGCCATCAGGGCTGGGACAGGGAACACCGGGGAGCTGTTTTTT.

V and J are TRBV6-5 and TRBJ2-3; 8 bases match TRBD2. The CDR3 runs to 13 residues. CDR1 and CDR2 from the germline V gene are MNHEY and SVGAGI. V lost 6 bases to trimming and J lost 4 bases; unmatched junction nucleotides: 3. In DNA, the CDR3 is TGTGCCAGCAGAGGAGCGGGGGCAGATACGCAGTATTTT. This gives the protein CASRGAGADTQYF.

Concerning this clone: Different DNA sequences within this sample yield the same CDR3. This chain connects TRBV19 to TRBJ2-2; 7 nucleotides align to TRBD2. CDR3 length: 16 residues. Trimming took 1 base from V and 4 from J; bases not matched to a gene: 6. The germline V gene encodes CDR1 LNHDA and CDR2 SQIVND (reference sequence). The CDR3 loop is CASSIGGSGLTGELFF. CDR3 DNA sequence: TGTGCCAGTAGTATAGGAGGTAGCGGGCTCACCGGGGAGCTGTTTTTT.

The chain joins TRBV24-1 to TRBJ2-3, with 12 bases that match TRBD2. Germline CDR1 is KGHDR and CDR2 is SFDVKD. The CDR3 runs to 16 residues. Losses at the gene ends were 3 bases for V and 6 bases for J; bases not matched to a gene: 6. The CDR3 reads CATSDRTSGAGDTQYF. CDR3 DNA: TGTGCCACCAGTGATCGGACTAGCGGGGCGGGGGATACGCAGTATTTT.

This chain connects TRBV19 to TRBJ1-2, with 7 bases matching TRBD1. There are 14 residues in the CDR3. Germline loops: CDR1 LNHDA, CDR2 SQIVND (reference sequence). Trimming removed 3 bases from V and 3 bases from J; junction bases left unmatched: 4. CDR3 sequence: CASSIVGGDYGYTF. The CDR3 nucleotides read TGTGCCAGTAGTATTGTAGGGGGCGACTATGGCTACACCTTC.

This clone has a single count. The chain couples TRBV7-2 to TRBJ1-2; TRBD1 agrees at 8 bases. The ends lost 2 bases at V and 0 bases at J; junction bases unmatched: 5. This CDR3 comprises 16 residues. The germline CDR1 and CDR2 sequences are SGHTA and FQGNSA. The CDR3: CASSLQGAASNYGYTF. The CDR3 nucleotides are TGTGCCAGCAGCTTACAGGGGGCGGCCTCTAACTATGGCTACACCTTC.

The rearrangement uses TRBV3-1 (or the pseudogene TRBV3-2) and TRBJ2-1; a weak D match, TRBD2 (5 bases). This CDR3 has 16 residues. V shed 4 bases and J shed 5 bases, with 18 bases lying between them. Germline CDR1 and CDR2: LGHDT and YNNKEL (reference sequence). The chain's CDR3 is CASSLSAGPLNNEQFF. The CDR3 nucleotides are TGTGCCAGCAGCCTCTCGGCGGGCCCGCTTAACAATGAGCAGTTCTTC.

This clone has only one observation. The gene calls are TRBV5-1 and TRBJ2-6; 9 positions agree with TRBD1. Germline CDR1 is SGHRS and CDR2 is YFSETQ. Trimming cost V 4 bases and J 2 bases; bases outside gene matches: 4. CDR3 size: 16 residues. Written as DNA, the CDR3 is TGCGCCAGCAGCCTGGGGACAGGGACTGGGGCCAACGTCCTGACTTTC. It translates to CASSLGTGTGANVLTF.

This sequence joins TRBV20-1 and TRBJ1-2, with 8 bases fitting TRBD1. CDR1 is DFQATT, CDR2 SNEGSKA, per germline (reference sequence). V gave up 3 bases and J gave up 7 bases; unmatched junction bases: 7. The CDR3 sequence is 13 residues long. CDR3 DNA: TGCAGTGCTAGTTTTGGACAGGGAACTGGCTACACCTTC. The encoded protein is CSASFGQGTGYTF.

The J gene is TRBJ2-5, the V gene TRBV9; 8 bases fit TRBD2. The length of the CDR3 is 16 residues. The germline CDR1 and CDR2 sequences are SGDLS and YYNGEE. The ends lost 0 bases at V and 2 bases at J; junction bases unmatched: 6. In DNA form, the CDR3 reads TGTGCCAGCAGCGTAGGGCGGGGGGCTACTCAAGAGACCCAGTACTTC. Encoded protein: CASSVGRGATQETQYF.

The rearrangement links TRBV6-5 to TRBJ2-7, with D maybe TRBD2 (5 bases). With 2 bases removed from V and 5 bases from J, the gap between germline ends came to 13 bases. Germline V gene lookup returns CDR1 MNHEY and CDR2 SVGAGI. The CDR3 runs 14 residues. CDR3 in amino acids: CASSYKEGRHEQYF. DNA for the CDR3: TGTGCCAGCAGTTACAAAGAGGGTAGACACGAGCAGTACTTC.

The rearrangement uses TRBV9 and TRBJ1-2, with 10 bases aligning to TRBD1. The CDR3 is 14 amino acids. Germline lookup yields CDR1 SGDLS and CDR2 YYNGEE. J gave up 6 bases and V 3 bases, and 5 bases lay outside the gene matches. The CDR3 bases are TGTGCCAGCAGCGCCCGGGACAGGGGAGATGGCTACACCTTC. This gives the protein CASSARDRGDGYTF.

The chain joins TRBV7-9 to TRBJ2-1, with 13 bases fitting TRBD2. V shed 5 bases, J shed 1 base, and the junction held 2 bases outside the gene matches. CDR1 is SEHNR and CDR2 is FQNEAQ in the germline V gene (reference sequence). The CDR3 spans 16 residues. The CDR3 here is CASSALAGGSYNEQFF. CDR3 nucleotides: TGTGCCAGCAGCGCACTAGCGGGAGGGTCCTACAATGAGCAGTTCTTC.

This chain connects TRBV27 to TRBJ2-1, with TRBD2 identical over 7 bases. CDR3 length: 16 amino acids. Unmatched junction bases numbered 8, after V lost 2 bases and J lost 4 bases. Germline lookup yields CDR1 MNHEY and CDR2 SMNVEV (reference sequence). Here the CDR3 reads CASSLESGAPYNEQFF. CDR3 sequence (DNA): TGTGCCAGCAGTTTAGAGAGCGGGGCCCCTTACAATGAGCAGTTCTTC.

The chain is built from TRBV2 and TRBJ2-2; TRBD2 matches 13 bases. CDR3 length: 17 amino acids. Germline trimming cut 7 bases from V and 5 bases from J; bases unmatched to any gene: 10. The germline gives CDR1 SNHLY, CDR2 FYNNEI. CDR3 nucleotide sequence: TGTGCCAGCATGGGAACTAGCGGGGGGGCATGGACCGGGGAGCTGTTTTTT. This codes for CASMGTSGGAWTGELFF.